This T cell receptor beta chain was captured by sequencing in a study of regulatory T cells in long-lasting Graves disease. Study-level information: Antithyroid drug use was under 3 months in newly diagnosed Graves' patients. General study results and limits: TRBV28, TRBJ1-2 and TRBJ2-5 were favored in persistent disease.

This clonotype was seen ten or more times. Its antigen is unknown. Arm-PCR of CDR3 regions with iRepertoire HTBI primers generated TCR beta libraries. TCRdb reprocessed the multiplex PCR reads with MiXCR, giving one entry per CDR3 protein. The sample lists 380,000 or so distinct CDR3 sequences; 16% were seen once. Time point in this sample: newly diagnosed GD, antithyroid drugs for less than 3 months. Scientists built the TCR library using RNA that was extracted from PBMCs. Trimming removed 0 bases at V and 2 bases at J, with 14 bases between. The germline V gene has CDR1 SQVTM and CDR2 ANQGSEA. The CDR3 extends over 15 amino acids. The same sample was also used in a study of T cells in Graves' hyperthyroidism and ophthalmopathy. That source notes: Researchers ran a first-round RT-PCR on the TCR CDR3 using the HTBI primer set. Most expanded thyroid clonotypes above 0.001 recurred in blood.

The material sequenced was peripheral blood mononuclear cells (PBMCs), taken at new diagnosis, from a patient treated with antithyroid drugs. The chain links TRBV29-1 to TRBJ2-7; D possibly uses TRBD1 or TRBD2 (6 bases each). The origin of this receptor is a woman under 30 with Graves disease. CDR3 sequence reads: CSVEDRGTLAYEQYF. CDR3 bases: TGCAGCGTTGAAGATCGGGGGACACTTGCCTACGAGCAGTACTTC.